The clone carrying this T cell receptor beta chain occurred a few times. Its antigen is undetermined. It was with a sample-barcoded 5' primer and a J-beta primer mix that a second PCR of about 6 to 11 cycles was run. Each sample provided no less than 2.5 million CDR3-containing paired-end reads. TCRdb redid the calling of the 5' RACE reads with MiXCR, one entry per CDR3 protein. This table has fewer than 2,000,000 distinct CDR3 sequences, about 35% appearing once. This sample is drawn from a study of blood T cells in healthy people across ages. General study results and limits: Diversity figures derived from one million T cells were judged to underestimate the true value. Expanded clonotype shifts may have been confounded, as the donors had an unknown CMV status.

This CDR3 contains 14 residues. Looked up from germline, CDR1 is SGHTA and CDR2 is FQGTGA. V lost 0 bases to trimming and J lost 5 bases, with 9 bases between them. The V gene is TRBV7-3, the J gene TRBJ2-3; D might be TRBD2 (7 bases). The sequence was collected from a woman aged 30 to 39 in good health. Sequencing was carried out using blood. The CDR3, as DNA: TGTGCCAGCAGCTTAACGGGAGGGGGAGATACGCAGTATTTT. Amino acids: CASSLTGGGDTQYF.